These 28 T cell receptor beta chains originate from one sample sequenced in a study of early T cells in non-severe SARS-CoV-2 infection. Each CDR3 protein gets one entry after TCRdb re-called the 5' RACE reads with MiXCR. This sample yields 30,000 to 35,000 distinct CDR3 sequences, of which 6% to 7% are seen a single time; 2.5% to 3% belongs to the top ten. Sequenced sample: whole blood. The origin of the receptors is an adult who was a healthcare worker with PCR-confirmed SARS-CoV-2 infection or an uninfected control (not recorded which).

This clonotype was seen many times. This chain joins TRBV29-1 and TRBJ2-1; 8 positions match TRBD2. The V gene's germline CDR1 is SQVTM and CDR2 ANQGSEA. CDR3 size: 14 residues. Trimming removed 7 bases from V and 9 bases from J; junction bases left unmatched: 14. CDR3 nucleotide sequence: TGCAGCGGCGGGGGGTCAGGGGTTATCGGTGAGCAGTTCTTC. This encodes CSGGGSGVIGEQFF.

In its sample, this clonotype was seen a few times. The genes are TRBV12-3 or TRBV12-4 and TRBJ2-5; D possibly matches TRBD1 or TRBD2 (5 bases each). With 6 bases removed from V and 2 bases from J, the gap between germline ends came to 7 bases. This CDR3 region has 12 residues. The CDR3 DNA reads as TGTGCCAGCAGGGGGGTACAAGAGACCCAGTACTTC. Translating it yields CASRGVQETQYF.

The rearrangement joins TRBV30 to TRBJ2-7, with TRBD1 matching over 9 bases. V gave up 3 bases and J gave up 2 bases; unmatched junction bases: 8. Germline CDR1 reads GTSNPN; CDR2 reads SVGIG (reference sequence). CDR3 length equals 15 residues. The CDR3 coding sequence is TGTGCCTGGAGAAGCCGGGACAGGGCTACCTACGAGCAGTACTTC. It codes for CAWRSRDRATYEQYF. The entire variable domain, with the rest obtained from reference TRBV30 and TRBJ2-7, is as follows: SQTIHQWPATLVQPVGSPLSLECTVEGTSNPNLYWYRQAAGRGLQLLFYSVGIGQISSEVPQNLSASRPQDRQFILSSKKLLLSDSGFYLCAWRSRDRATYEQYFGPGTRLTVT.

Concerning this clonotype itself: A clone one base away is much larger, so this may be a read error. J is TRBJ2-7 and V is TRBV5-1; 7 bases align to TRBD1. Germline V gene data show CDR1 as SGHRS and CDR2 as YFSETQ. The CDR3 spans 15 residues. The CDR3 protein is CASSYEQGHSYEQHF. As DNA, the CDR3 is TGCGCCAGCAGCTATGAACAGGGGCACTCCTACGAGCAGCACTTC. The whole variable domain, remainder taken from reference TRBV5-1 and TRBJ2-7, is KAGVTQTPRYLIKTRGQQVTLSCSPISGHRSVSWYQQTPGQGLQFLFEYFSETQRNKGNFPGRFSGRQFSNSRSEMNVSTLELGDSALYLCASSYEQGHSYEQHFGPGTRLTVT.

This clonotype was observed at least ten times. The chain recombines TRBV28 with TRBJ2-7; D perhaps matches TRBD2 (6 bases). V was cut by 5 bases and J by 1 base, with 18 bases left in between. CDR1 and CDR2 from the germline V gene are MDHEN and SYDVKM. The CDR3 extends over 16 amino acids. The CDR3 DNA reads TGTGCCAGCAGTCAGGGAGGAGTCCGGCTATCCTACGAGCAGTACTTC. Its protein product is CASSQGGVRLSYEQYF. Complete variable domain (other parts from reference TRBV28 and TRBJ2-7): DVKVTQSSRYLVKRTGEKVFLECVQDMDHENMFWYRQDPGLGLRLIYFSYDVKMKEKGDIPEGYSVSREKKERFSLILESASTNQTSMYLCASSQGGVRLSYEQYFGPGTRLTVT.

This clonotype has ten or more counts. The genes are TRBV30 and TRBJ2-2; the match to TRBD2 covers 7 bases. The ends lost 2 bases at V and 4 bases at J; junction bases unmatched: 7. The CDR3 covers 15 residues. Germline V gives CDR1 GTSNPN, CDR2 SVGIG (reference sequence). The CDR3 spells CAWSWGRAGTGELFF. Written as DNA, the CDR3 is TGTGCCTGGAGTTGGGGGAGGGCCGGCACCGGGGAGCTGTTTTTT. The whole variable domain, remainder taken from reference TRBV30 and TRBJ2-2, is SQTIHQWPATLVQPVGSPLSLECTVEGTSNPNLYWYRQAAGRGLQLLFYSVGIGQISSEVPQNLSASRPQDRQFILSSKKLLLSDSGFYLCAWSWGRAGTGELFFGEGSRLTVL.

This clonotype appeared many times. CDR3 sequence (DNA): TGTGCCAGCAGCGTAGGACAAAATAATTCACCCCTCCACTTT. Encoded protein: CASSVGQNNSPLHF. This chain uses TRBV9 with TRBJ1-6; D unresolved. Trimming cost V 0 bases and J 5 bases, with 6 bases left between them. This CDR3 comprises 14 residues. From germline, CDR1 is SGDLS and CDR2 YYNGEE.

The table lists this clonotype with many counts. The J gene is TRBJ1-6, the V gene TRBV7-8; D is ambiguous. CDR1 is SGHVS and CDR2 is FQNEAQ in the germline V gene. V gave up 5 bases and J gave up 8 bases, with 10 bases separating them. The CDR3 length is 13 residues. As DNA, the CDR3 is TGTGCCAGCAGCATACTCAGAGATTCACCCCTCCACTTT. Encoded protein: CASSILRDSPLHF.

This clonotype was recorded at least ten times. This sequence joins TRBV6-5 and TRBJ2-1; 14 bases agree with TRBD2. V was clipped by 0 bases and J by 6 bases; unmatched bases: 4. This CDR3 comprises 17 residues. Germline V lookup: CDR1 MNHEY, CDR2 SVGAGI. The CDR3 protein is CASSYSVGLAGVNEQFF. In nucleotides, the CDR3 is TGTGCCAGCAGTTACTCTGTGGGACTAGCGGGAGTCAATGAGCAGTTCTTC.

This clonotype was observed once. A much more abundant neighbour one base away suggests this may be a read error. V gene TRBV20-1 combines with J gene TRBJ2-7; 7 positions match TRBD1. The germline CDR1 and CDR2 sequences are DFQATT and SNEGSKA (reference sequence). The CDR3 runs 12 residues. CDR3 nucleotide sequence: TGCGGTGCCCCGGGACAGATCTACGAGCAGTACTTC. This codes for CGAPGQIYEQYF.

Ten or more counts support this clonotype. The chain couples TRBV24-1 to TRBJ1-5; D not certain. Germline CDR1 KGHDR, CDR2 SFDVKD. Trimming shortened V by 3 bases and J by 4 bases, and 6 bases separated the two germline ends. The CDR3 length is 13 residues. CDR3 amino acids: CATSDDTNQPQHF. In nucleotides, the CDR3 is TGTGCCACCAGTGATGACACGAATCAGCCCCAGCATTTT.

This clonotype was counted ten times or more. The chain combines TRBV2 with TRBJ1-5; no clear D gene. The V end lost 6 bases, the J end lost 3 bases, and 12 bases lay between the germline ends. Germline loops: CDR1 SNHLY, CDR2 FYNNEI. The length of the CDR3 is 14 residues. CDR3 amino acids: CASSFAQPNQPQHF. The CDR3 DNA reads TGTGCCAGCAGCTTTGCACAGCCCAATCAGCCCCAGCATTTT.

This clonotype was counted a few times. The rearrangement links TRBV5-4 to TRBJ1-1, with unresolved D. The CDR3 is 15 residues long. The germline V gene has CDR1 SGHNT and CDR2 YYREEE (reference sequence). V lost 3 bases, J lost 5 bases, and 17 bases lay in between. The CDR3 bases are TGTGCCAGCAGCTCGTCGTTACTGCTGCAAACTGAAGCTTTCTTT. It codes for CASSSSLLLQTEAFF.

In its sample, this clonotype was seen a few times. The chain's CDR3 is CASGTATYEQYF. The DNA of the CDR3 is TGTGCCAGCGGGACGGCAACCTACGAGCAGTACTTC. The chain carries TRBV6-1 and TRBJ2-7; D might be TRBD1 or TRBD2, each matching 5 bases. The V gene lost 8 bases and the J gene lost 2 bases, with 10 bases spanning the gap. Germline CDR1 reads MNHNS; CDR2 reads SASEGT. This CDR3 has 12 amino acids.

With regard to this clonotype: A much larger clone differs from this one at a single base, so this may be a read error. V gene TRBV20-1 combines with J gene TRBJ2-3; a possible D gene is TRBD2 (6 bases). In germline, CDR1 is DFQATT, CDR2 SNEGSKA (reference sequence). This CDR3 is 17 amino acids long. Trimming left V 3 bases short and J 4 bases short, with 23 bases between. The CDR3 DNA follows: TGCAGTGCTAGTCTCTTTGGGTCGCGGGACGTTGCAGATACGCAGTATTTT. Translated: CSASLFGSRDVADTQYF.

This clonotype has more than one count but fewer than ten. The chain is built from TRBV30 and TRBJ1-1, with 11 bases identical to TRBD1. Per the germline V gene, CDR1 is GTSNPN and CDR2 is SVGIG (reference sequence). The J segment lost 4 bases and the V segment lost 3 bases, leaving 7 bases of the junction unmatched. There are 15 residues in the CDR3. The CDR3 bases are TGTGCCTGGAGCGCTGGACAGGGGGCCCGCACTGAAGCTTTCTTT. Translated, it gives CAWSAGQGARTEAFF.

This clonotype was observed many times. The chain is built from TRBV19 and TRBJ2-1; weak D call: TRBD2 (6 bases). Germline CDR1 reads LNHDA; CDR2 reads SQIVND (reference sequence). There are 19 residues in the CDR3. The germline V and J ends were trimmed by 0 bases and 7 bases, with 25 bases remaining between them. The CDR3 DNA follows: TGTGCCAGTAGTATAGATCCTTCCTTAGGTAGCGGACCCCGGAATGAGCAGTTCTTC. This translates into CASSIDPSLGSGPRNEQFF.

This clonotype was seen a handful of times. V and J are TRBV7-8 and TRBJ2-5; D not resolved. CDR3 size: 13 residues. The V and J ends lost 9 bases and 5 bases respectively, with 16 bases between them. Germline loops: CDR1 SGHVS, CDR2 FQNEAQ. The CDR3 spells CASSSFPRETQYF. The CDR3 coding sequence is TGTGCCAGTTCCTCTTTCCCAAGGGAGACCCAGTACTTC.

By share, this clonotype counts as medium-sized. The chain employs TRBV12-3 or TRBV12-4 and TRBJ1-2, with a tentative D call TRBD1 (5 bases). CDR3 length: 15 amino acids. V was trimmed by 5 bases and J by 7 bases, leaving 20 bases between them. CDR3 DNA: TGTGCCAGCAGTACCTCTTCGCAGGGCTCCGGTGGCTACACCTTC. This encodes CASSTSSQGSGGYTF.

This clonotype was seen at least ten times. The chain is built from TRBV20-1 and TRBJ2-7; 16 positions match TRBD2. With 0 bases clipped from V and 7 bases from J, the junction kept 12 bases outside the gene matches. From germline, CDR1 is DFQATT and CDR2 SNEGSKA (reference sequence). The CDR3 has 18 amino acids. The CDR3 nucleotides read TGCAGTGCTAGAGACCCAAGGGGACTAGCGGGAGGGCCGAATGAGCAGTACTTC. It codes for CSARDPRGLAGGPNEQYF.

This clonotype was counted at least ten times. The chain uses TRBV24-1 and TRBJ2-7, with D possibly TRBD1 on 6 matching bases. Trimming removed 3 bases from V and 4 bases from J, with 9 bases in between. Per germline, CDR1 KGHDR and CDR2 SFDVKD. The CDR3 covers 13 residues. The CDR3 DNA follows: TGTGCCACCAGTGATGGGGGCGGGTACGAGCAGTACTTC. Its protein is CATSDGGGYEQYF.

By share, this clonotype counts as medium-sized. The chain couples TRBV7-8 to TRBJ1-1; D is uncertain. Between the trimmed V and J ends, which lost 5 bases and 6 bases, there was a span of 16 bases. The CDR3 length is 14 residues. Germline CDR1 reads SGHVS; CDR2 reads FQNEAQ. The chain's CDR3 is CASSETRSLPEAFF. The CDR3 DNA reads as TGTGCCAGCAGCGAAACCCGATCCCTACCTGAAGCTTTCTTT.

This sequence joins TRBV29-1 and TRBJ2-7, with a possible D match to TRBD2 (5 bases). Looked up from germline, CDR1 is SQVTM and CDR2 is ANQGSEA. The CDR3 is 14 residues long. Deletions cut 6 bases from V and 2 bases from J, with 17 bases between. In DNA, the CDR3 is TGCAGCGTCCGCCCTTGGGAGAAAACCTACGAGCAGTACTTC. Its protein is CSVRPWEKTYEQYF.

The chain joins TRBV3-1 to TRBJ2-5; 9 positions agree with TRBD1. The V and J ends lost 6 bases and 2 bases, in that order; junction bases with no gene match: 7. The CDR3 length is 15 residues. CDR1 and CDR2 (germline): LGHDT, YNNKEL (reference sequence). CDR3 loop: CASSNPGQGQETQYF. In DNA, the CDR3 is TGTGCCAGCAGTAACCCGGGACAGGGTCAAGAGACCCAGTACTTC.

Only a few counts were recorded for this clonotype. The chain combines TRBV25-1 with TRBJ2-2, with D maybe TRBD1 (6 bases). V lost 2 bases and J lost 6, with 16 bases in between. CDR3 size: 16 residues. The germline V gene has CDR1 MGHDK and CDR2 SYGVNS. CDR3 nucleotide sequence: TGTGCCAGCAGTGAAGATAGGGCAGGGGTGCCCGGGGAGCTGTTTTTT. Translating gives CASSEDRAGVPGELFF. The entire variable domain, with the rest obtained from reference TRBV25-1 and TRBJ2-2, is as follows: EADIYQTPRYLVIGTGKKITLECSQTMGHDKMYWYQQDPGMELHLIHYSYGVNSTEKGDLSSESTVSRIRTEHFPLTLESARPSHTSQYLCASSEDRAGVPGELFFGEGSRLTVL.

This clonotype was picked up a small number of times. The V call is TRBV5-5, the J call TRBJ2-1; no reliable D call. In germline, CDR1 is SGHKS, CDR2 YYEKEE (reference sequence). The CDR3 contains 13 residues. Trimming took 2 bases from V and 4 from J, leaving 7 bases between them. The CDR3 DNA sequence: TGTGCCAGCAGCTTAGGCGGATACAATGAGCAGTTCTTC. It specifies CASSLGGYNEQFF.

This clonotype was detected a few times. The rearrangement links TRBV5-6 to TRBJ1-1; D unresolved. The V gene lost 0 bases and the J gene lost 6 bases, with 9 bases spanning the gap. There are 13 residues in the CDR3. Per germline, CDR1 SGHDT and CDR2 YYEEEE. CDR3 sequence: CASSLGHLAEAFF. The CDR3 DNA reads TGTGCCAGCAGCTTGGGGCATTTGGCTGAAGCTTTCTTT.

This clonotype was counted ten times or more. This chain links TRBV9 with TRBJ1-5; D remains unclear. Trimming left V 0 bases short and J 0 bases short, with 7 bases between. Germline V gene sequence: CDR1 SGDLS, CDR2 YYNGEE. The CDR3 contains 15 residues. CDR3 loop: CASSVGRDSNQPQHF. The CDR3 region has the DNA TGTGCCAGCAGCGTAGGTAGGGATAGCAATCAGCCCCAGCATTTT.